This T cell receptor beta chain was sequenced during a study of regulatory T cells in long-lasting Graves disease. Study information: Positivity for TSH receptor antibodies plus over 5 years of antithyroid drugs meant persistent Graves' disease. Notes on the study in general: Gene preferences differed: TRBV28, TRBJ1-2, TRBJ2-5 in persistent cases. The persistent group shared around 2,700 public clonotypes, more than the roughly 970 shared by new patients.

Time point: persistent/refractory GD, antithyroid drugs over 5 years with positive TRAb. Construction of the TCR library relied on RNA isolated from PBMCs. In regard to this clonotype: As yet, its antigen is unknown.

The ends were cut back, 5 bases at V and 8 bases at J, with 19 bases in the middle. The length of the CDR3 is 14 residues. Germline V gene sequence: CDR1 SQVTM, CDR2 ANQGSEA. To make TCR beta libraries, researchers used iRepertoire HTBI primers and Arm-PCR of CDR3 regions. One entry per CDR3 protein, called by TCRdb with MiXCR from the multiplex PCR reads. The repertoire includes 400,000 to 500,000 distinct CDR3 sequences, approximately 21% of them detected once, and over 6% sits in the top ten. V gene TRBV29-1 combines with J gene TRBJ2-1; no reliable D call. The TCR comes from a female donor with Graves disease. The specimen was peripheral blood mononuclear cells (PBMCs), collected when the disease was refractory, from a patient treated with antithyroid drugs. The CDR3 DNA follows: TGCAGCGTTCTGGGTGGTGACGAGAGACATGAGCAGTTCTTC. Residues: CSVLGGDERHEQFF.